A single sample is the source of the 8 T cell receptor beta chains below, sequenced in a study of spatial heterogeneity in lung cancer. Study-level results: Expanded intratumoral alpha and beta TCR counts tracked tumor mutation counts.

TCRdb processed the 5' RACE reads anew with MiXCR; each CDR3 protein has one entry. The top ten hold less than 25% of the sample, which has 9,500 to 12,000 distinct CDR3 sequences, under 9.5% seen once. Their cognate antigens are unknown. Time point noted: sample taken at primary tumor resection. The specimen was lung tumor tissue, collected at surgery. The receptors stem from a female donor with early-stage non-small cell lung cancer.

This clonotype was counted ten times or more. A library prepared for alpha chains yielded this beta chain as an off-target read; its size is of little meaning. The chain recombines TRBV18 with TRBJ1-2, with 11 bases lining up with TRBD1. J gave up 6 bases and V 3 bases, and 3 bases lay outside the gene matches. The CDR3 extends over 14 amino acids. Germline-derived CDR1 and CDR2 are KGHSH and LQKENI. The chain's CDR3 is CASSPGQGAHGYTF. CDR3 coding DNA: TGTGCCAGCTCACCCGGACAGGGGGCCCATGGCTACACCTTC.

This clonotype ranks as medium-sized. With the library built for alpha chains, this beta chain is off target and its frequency is not meaningful. V usage is TRBV20-1 and J usage is TRBJ2-2, with no clear D. Trimming cost V 0 bases and J 4 bases, with 12 bases left between them. Germline assignment: CDR1 DFQATT and CDR2 SNEGSKA (reference sequence). The length of the CDR3 is 15 residues. The CDR3 DNA reads as TGCAGTGCTAGAGATGCGGCGAATCCCACCGGGGAGCTGTTTTTT. This encodes CSARDAANPTGELFF.

Within the sample, this clonotype is medium-sized (0.01 to 0.1%). This beta chain was picked up by a library intended for alpha chains and is off target, so its count carries little meaning. The rearrangement links TRBV6-6 to TRBJ1-4; D perhaps matches TRBD1 (5 bases). V was pared by 2 bases and J by 3 bases, with 13 bases between. Germline lookup yields CDR1 MNHNY and CDR2 SVGAGI (reference sequence). CDR3 length: 16 residues. This chain's CDR3 is CASSYLQGSSNEKLFF. CDR3 nucleotides: TGTGCCAGCAGTTACCTCCAGGGCAGTTCTAATGAAAAACTGTTTTTT.

For this clonotype: This beta chain is an off-target read within a library intended for alpha chains, so its frequency means little. The gene calls are TRBV10-3 and TRBJ2-1, with TRBD1 identical over 7 bases. V shed 0 bases, J shed 8 bases, and the junction held 10 bases outside the gene matches. The CDR3 runs 16 residues. CDR1 and CDR2 from the germline V gene are ENHRY and SYGVKD. CDR3 DNA sequence: TGTGCCATCAGTGAGTCGTTTTTAGGGGGCAAGGATGAGCAGTTCTTC. Residues: CAISESFLGGKDEQFF.

This clonotype came up a few times. This beta chain was picked up by a library intended for alpha chains and is off target, so its count carries little meaning. The genes are TRBV5-1 and TRBJ2-2; 10 positions match TRBD2. This CDR3 spans 16 amino acids. Germline lookup yields CDR1 SGHRS and CDR2 YFSETQ. V gave up 3 bases and J gave up 3 bases; unmatched junction bases: 5. CDR3 nucleotide sequence: TGCGCCAGCAGCTGGGCCGGGACTAGCGACACCGGGGAGCTGTTTTTT. This codes for CASSWAGTSDTGELFF.

This clonotype was observed many times. This beta chain is off target for a library built for alpha chains, so its abundance means little. The chain has TRBV7-8 and TRBJ2-3, with D perhaps TRBD1 (5 bases). The CDR3 sequence is 14 residues long. Germline V CDR1 and CDR2: SGHVS, FQNEAQ. Trimming took 6 bases from V and 0 from J, leaving 10 bases between them. CDR3 in DNA: TGTGCCAGCAGGTTGGGGCTTAGCACAGATACGCAGTATTTT. This gives the protein CASRLGLSTDTQYF.

Comment on this clonotype: For a library built for alpha chains, this beta chain is a stray read; little rests on its size. V usage is TRBV4-1 and J usage is TRBJ1-6; D is uncertain. V was pared by 5 bases and J by 2 bases, with 13 bases between. The germline V gene has CDR1 MGHRA and CDR2 YSYEKL. The CDR3 contains 16 residues. CDR3 in DNA: TGCGCCAGCAGCGCGGGTCTAGGGACCTATAATTCACCCCTCCACTTT. This gives the protein CASSAGLGTYNSPLHF.

This clonotype was recorded many times. As an off-target read in a library built for alpha chains, this beta chain has a frequency of little significance. The chain employs TRBV7-2 and TRBJ2-1, with D possibly TRBD2 on 6 matching bases. The length of the CDR3 is 14 residues. Per the germline V gene, CDR1 is SGHTA and CDR2 is FQGNSA. Trimming took off 1 base at V and 9 bases at J, with 13 bases between the two ends. CDR3 sequence reads: CASSLDPSVVEQFF. CDR3 in DNA: TGTGCCAGCAGCTTAGATCCTAGCGTGGTTGAGCAGTTCTTC.